The clone carrying this TCR beta chain was counted between two and nine times. The antigen is unknown. The data stem from a study of T cell repertoires in cytomegalovirus infection. Study overall: Through public TCR beta signatures, both CMV infection and matching HLA type were indicated. Study findings and constraints: The study identified carriers of CMV plus the relevant HLA from cumulative public TCR beta family frequency. CMV-specific TCR beta clonotypes restricted by HLA-C were the ones dominating the ex vivo response.

From the reads, TCRdb called clonotypes with MiXCR, one entry per CDR3 protein. The table includes 550,000 to 700,000 distinct CDR3 sequences, roughly 42% detected once. There are 16 residues in the CDR3. V lost 0 bases and J 8 bases, leaving 17 bases between the germline ends. Germline V gives CDR1 SNHLY, CDR2 FYNNEI. This material consisted of cultured PBMCs, taken from culture after CMV antigen stimulation. This receptor was obtained from a human donor in good health (CMV status not recorded). Some clones in this sample may be carry-over from other donors' samples. The V gene is TRBV2, the J gene TRBJ2-1; D is ambiguous. CDR3 DNA sequence: TGTGCCAGCAGTGAAGCGGGCCTCGTGCTTTCGGATGAGCAGTTCTTC. It translates to CASSEAGLVLSDEQFF.